The 14 T cell receptor beta chains in this list originate from one sample, sequenced in a study of blood T cell repertoires in COVID-19. Here immunoSEQ multiplex PCR was the method, and the copy in TCRdb shows in-frame clones only, minus some. This table has 340,000 or so clones, around 83% appearing once. Source material: peripheral blood. The receptor set was obtained from a man aged 25 to 40 with active or convalescent COVID-19.

The V gene is TRBV6-6, the J gene TRBJ1-2, with D perhaps TRBD1 (5 bases). CDR3 length: 16 amino acids. Trimming took off 0 bases at V and 8 bases at J, with 19 bases between the two ends. Germline-derived CDR1 and CDR2 are MNHNY and SVGAGI (reference sequence). The CDR3 DNA sequence: TGTGCCAGCAGTTACTCGATAGCAGGGTCCTCCGGAGGCTACACCTTC. Translating it yields CASSYSIAGSSGGYTF.

This clone is a singleton in its sample. This sequence joins TRBV28 and TRBJ1-1; D gene unclear. Trimming pared 3 bases from V and 3 bases from J, leaving 5 bases between. The CDR3 has 12 amino acids. Germline CDR1 is MDHEN and CDR2 is SYDVKM. DNA for the CDR3: TGTGCCAGCAGTTTGAGGCACACTGAAGCTTTCTTT. Amino acid sequence: CASSLRHTEAFF.

The chain combines TRBV16 with TRBJ1-1; weak D call: TRBD1 (5 bases). The germline gives CDR1 KGHSY, CDR2 FQNENV. The CDR3 totals 15 residues. V was shortened by 3 bases and J by 0 bases, with 11 bases between the two germline ends. As DNA, the CDR3 is TGTGCCAGCAGCCATTCGACAGCCATGAACACTGAAGCTTTCTTT. It yields the protein CASSHSTAMNTEAFF.

The V and J genes are TRBV5-8 and TRBJ1-2; D gene uncertain. Trimming took 4 bases from V and 6 from J, leaving 13 bases between them. Germline V gene lookup returns CDR1 SGHTS and CDR2 YDEGEE. There are 13 residues in the CDR3. The CDR3 loop is CASSQAWPHGYTF. The CDR3 nucleotides read TGTGCCAGCAGCCAGGCTTGGCCGCATGGCTACACCTTC.

The chain carries TRBV6-5 and TRBJ2-7, with 7 positions matching TRBD2. The CDR3 runs to 12 residues. Germline V gene data show CDR1 as MNHEY and CDR2 as SVGAGI. The V and J ends lost 5 bases and 7 bases, in that order; junction bases with no gene match: 5. CDR3 in DNA: TGTGCCAGCAGTCGGGGGGTAGGGGAGCAGTACTTC. The encoded protein is CASSRGVGEQYF.

This sequence joins TRBV4-1 and TRBJ2-2; D unresolved. Germline lookup yields CDR1 MGHRA and CDR2 YSYEKL. CDR3 size: 18 residues. Trimming took off 0 bases at V and 1 base at J, with 15 bases between the two ends. The CDR3 nucleotides are TGCGCCAGCAGCCAAGATAATGGGCCGGCCGGGAACACCGGGGAGCTGTTTTTT. Translating gives CASSQDNGPAGNTGELFF.

The rearrangement joins TRBV6-1 to TRBJ1-5; no reliable D call. The germline V gene encodes CDR1 MNHNS and CDR2 SASEGT. The CDR3 is 15 residues long. Trimming took off 2 bases at V and 1 base at J, with 9 bases between the two ends. CDR3 in amino acids: CASSEYGESNQPQHF. The DNA of the CDR3 is TGTGCCAGCAGTGAATACGGGGAAAGCAATCAGCCCCAGCATTTT.

This chain uses TRBV24-1 with TRBJ2-3; weak D call: TRBD2 (5 bases). With 1 base removed from V and 3 bases from J, the gap between germline ends came to 10 bases. CDR3 length equals 15 residues. Germline V gives CDR1 KGHDR, CDR2 SFDVKD. The CDR3 loop reads CATSDFPLETDTQYF. In nucleotides, the CDR3 is TGTGCCACCAGTGATTTCCCACTAGAGACAGATACGCAGTATTTT.

The rearrangement joins TRBV11-3 to TRBJ2-7; 10 bases are a match to TRBD1. This CDR3 contains 19 residues. Germline lookup yields CDR1 SGHNT and CDR2 YENEEA. V was pared by 0 bases and J by 5 bases, with 16 bases of the junction left unmatched. The CDR3, as DNA: TGTGCCAGCAGCTTAGACTCAAGGTACATGGGGACAGGGGCTCACGAGCAGTACTTC. It codes for CASSLDSRYMGTGAHEQYF.

The V and J genes are TRBV27 and TRBJ1-5; TRBD1 matches at 9 bases. CDR1 MNHEY and CDR2 SMNVEV come from the germline V gene (reference sequence). V lost 6 bases to trimming and J lost 4 bases; unmatched junction nucleotides: 4. CDR3 size: 14 residues. The CDR3 bases are TGTGCCAGCAGCGGACAGGGGAGTAATCAGCCCCAGCATTTT. It codes for CASSGQGSNQPQHF.

The chain employs TRBV28 and TRBJ2-7; 11 bases map to TRBD2. This CDR3 spans 14 amino acids. V trimming: 10 bases; J trimming: 4 bases; junction bases outside the gene matches: 9. CDR1 is MDHEN and CDR2 is SYDVKM in the germline V gene. Here the CDR3 reads CATQELAGVYEQYF. In DNA, the CDR3 is TGTGCCACGCAGGAACTAGCGGGAGTATACGAGCAGTACTTC.

The chain has TRBV24-1 and TRBJ2-3, with 8 bases that match TRBD1. Germline V gives CDR1 KGHDR, CDR2 SFDVKD. V lost 2 bases, J lost 3 bases, and 9 bases stayed unmatched. This CDR3 spans 17 amino acids. Here the CDR3 reads CATSDSYRGKETDTQYF. The CDR3, as DNA: TGTGCCACCAGTGATTCTTACAGGGGGAAAGAGACAGATACGCAGTATTTT.

This clone has only a few counts. V gene TRBV19 combines with J gene TRBJ1-1; 8 nucleotides align to TRBD1. Losses at the gene ends were 9 bases for V and 4 bases for J; bases not matched to a gene: 7. Germline CDR1 reads LNHDA; CDR2 reads SQIVND (reference sequence). The CDR3 length is 13 residues. The CDR3 bases are TGTGCCAGCGCAGGGGGCTGGAGCACTGAAGCTTTCTTT. Amino acids: CASAGGWSTEAFF.

This chain links TRBV9 with TRBJ1-2; the D is unclear. This CDR3 has 14 residues. V lost 3 bases to trimming and J lost 8 bases, with 17 bases between them. In germline, CDR1 is SGDLS, CDR2 YYNGEE. The CDR3 sequence: CASSAPGPNGGYTF. CDR3 nucleotide sequence: TGTGCCAGCAGCGCCCCAGGCCCAAATGGGGGCTACACCTTC.